This record covers a single T cell receptor (beta chain). These data originate in a study of blood T cell repertoires in COVID-19. Study as a whole: The United States, Italy and Spain provided the acute and convalescent COVID-19 samples. PBMCs, B-cell-depleted T cells, or T cells were the source of the cDNA or gDNA that made up the material.

Sequencing was performed with immunoSEQ multiplex PCR; in TCRdb, only in-frame clones are kept and a portion is missing. The repertoire consists of tens of thousands of clones, with approximately 80% occurring once and the leading ten covering roughly 10%. This CDR3 comprises 13 residues. The germline V gene encodes CDR1 SGHNT and CDR2 YYREEE (reference sequence). V was trimmed by 4 bases and J by 7 bases, leaving 15 bases between them. The sequencing sample was made of peripheral blood. The genes are TRBV5-4 and TRBJ2-7; possibly TRBD2 for D (6 bases). The clonotype originates from a man aged 45-65 years with COVID-19, enrolled during active disease. CDR3 loop: CASSRDRREEQYF. In nucleotides, the CDR3 is TGTGCCAGCAGCCGGGACCGACGGGAGGAGCAGTACTTC.